These 27 T cell receptor beta chains were all obtained from the same sample, sequenced in a study of shared clonotypes between healthy human individuals. The data were produced by immunoSEQ multiplex PCR, yet TCRdb's version contains in-frame clones alone and is incomplete. This repertoire shows 2 million to 3 million clones, around nine tenths found once; its top ten account for over 0.12%. Sequencing used naive CD4+ T cells sorted from blood. Specified subset: CD45RA+ positively selected. These receptors came from a man between 18 and 29 years old in good health.

The chain joins TRBV6-6 to TRBJ2-2, with D tentatively TRBD1 or TRBD2 (5 bases each). The CDR3 has 15 amino acids. Germline CDR1 is MNHNY and CDR2 is SVGAGI (reference sequence). Trimming pared 6 bases from V and 1 base from J, leaving 12 bases between. CDR3 amino acids: CASSPPGLNTGELFF. The CDR3 DNA follows: TGTGCCAGCAGCCCACCGGGGCTGAACACCGGGGAGCTGTTTTTT.

The chain is built from TRBV4-3 and TRBJ1-6, with unresolved D. This CDR3 is 15 amino acids long. V lost 3 bases, J lost 7 bases, and 13 bases lay in between. Germline lookup yields CDR1 LGHNA and CDR2 YSLEER. CDR3 bases: TGCGCCAGCAGCCATTCCCCGGGCTCGAATTCACCCCTCCACTTT. It encodes CASSHSPGSNSPLHF.

V is TRBV2 and J is TRBJ2-1; TRBD1 matches at 8 bases. The CDR3 runs to 14 residues. In germline, CDR1 is SNHLY, CDR2 FYNNEI. The V segment lost 4 bases and the J segment 6 bases; nucleotides outside the gene matches: 5. The CDR3 sequence is CASSASGQGNEQFF. CDR3 coding DNA: TGTGCCAGCAGTGCCTCCGGACAGGGCAATGAGCAGTTCTTC.

Of note for this clone: The same CDR3 is also encoded by other DNA sequences in this sample. The V gene is TRBV5-1, the J gene TRBJ2-5, with 11 bases lining up with TRBD1. The CDR3 has 16 residues. V gave up 0 bases and J gave up 1 base; unmatched junction bases: 2. Looked up from germline, CDR1 is SGHRS and CDR2 is YFSETQ. The CDR3 sequence: CASSLGGTGGQETQYF. CDR3 nucleotide sequence: TGCGCCAGCAGCTTGGGTGGGACAGGGGGCCAAGAGACCCAGTACTTC.

The chain couples TRBV5-8 to TRBJ1-5, with D maybe TRBD1 (5 bases). CDR1 is SGHTS, CDR2 YDEGEE, per germline. V dropped 3 bases and J dropped 3 bases, with 10 bases sitting between them. The CDR3 runs to 14 residues. Written as DNA, the CDR3 is TGTGCCAGCAGCTCCGGGACTTACAATCAGCCCCAGCATTTT. This sequence encodes CASSSGTYNQPQHF.

For this clone: Additional DNA sequences in this sample encode the identical CDR3. This chain links TRBV6-5 with TRBJ2-3; D call uncertain. V lost 4 bases and J 4 bases, leaving 6 bases between the germline ends. Germline V gene data show CDR1 as MNHEY and CDR2 as SVGAGI. The CDR3 runs 12 residues. The CDR3 DNA follows: TGTGCCAGCAGTTCCCAGGCAGATACGCAGTATTTT. It translates to CASSSQADTQYF.

A remark on this clone: In the same sample, other DNA sequences code for this CDR3. The chain has TRBV18 and TRBJ2-3; D uncertain. The CDR3 is 12 amino acids. CDR1 KGHSH and CDR2 LQKENI come from the germline V gene. V lost 2 bases, J lost 2 bases, and 2 bases lay in between. CDR3 bases: TGTGCCAGCTCACCATACACAGATACGCAGTATTTT. This translates into CASSPYTDTQYF.

The chain carries TRBV4-2 and TRBJ2-5, with a weak D call TRBD2 (7 bases). Per the germline V gene, CDR1 is LGHNA and CDR2 is YNFKEQ. Deletions cut 1 base from V and 2 bases from J, with 14 bases between. CDR3 length: 16 amino acids. DNA of the CDR3: TGTGCCAGCAGCCAAGTGGAGGGGGGGCAACAAGAGACCCAGTACTTC. It is translated as CASSQVEGGQQETQYF.

The chain's CDR3 is CSVRRSSGGAPYNEQFF. DNA of the CDR3: TGCAGCGTCAGACGATCTAGCGGGGGGGCCCCCTACAATGAGCAGTTCTTC. The rearrangement joins TRBV29-1 to TRBJ2-1; 12 nucleotides match TRBD2. This CDR3 spans 17 amino acids. Trimming took 6 bases from V and 2 from J; bases not matched to a gene: 11. Germline assignment: CDR1 SQVTM and CDR2 ANQGSEA.

The chain combines TRBV6-6 with TRBJ2-2, with D perhaps TRBD1 (6 bases). The CDR3 totals 15 residues. CDR1 MNHNY and CDR2 SVGAGI come from the germline V gene (reference sequence). V was trimmed by 6 bases and J by 2 bases, leaving 13 bases between them. CDR3 nucleotide sequence: TGTGCCAGCAGGAAAACAGGGATCAACACCGGGGAGCTGTTTTTT. This gives the protein CASRKTGINTGELFF.

The V gene is TRBV11-2, the J gene TRBJ2-3; no reliable D call. CDR1 is SGHAT, CDR2 FQNNGV, per germline. Trimming took off 4 bases at V and 3 bases at J, with 14 bases between the two ends. The CDR3 contains 15 residues. CDR3 in amino acids: CASSSWVTETDTQYF. The CDR3 region has the DNA TGTGCCAGCAGCTCTTGGGTCACGGAAACAGATACGCAGTATTTT.

V is TRBV27 and J is TRBJ2-5; weak D call: TRBD2 (5 bases). The CDR3 extends over 15 amino acids. Looked up from germline, CDR1 is MNHEY and CDR2 is SMNVEV (reference sequence). The V and J ends lost 2 bases and 5 bases respectively, with 15 bases between them. The CDR3 here is CASSLGPEARETQYF. CDR3 DNA: TGTGCCAGCAGTTTAGGGCCGGAGGCGAGGGAGACCCAGTACTTC.

The chain combines TRBV7-2 with TRBJ2-2; 8 bases are shared with TRBD2. Trimming cost V 2 bases and J 5 bases; bases outside gene matches: 1. The CDR3 extends over 14 amino acids. CDR1 and CDR2 from the germline V gene are SGHTA and FQGNSA. The CDR3 bases are TGTGCCAGCAGCTTACCTAGCGGGACCGGGGAGCTGTTTTTT. As protein: CASSLPSGTGELFF.

A word on this clone: This same CDR3 is encoded by further DNA sequences in the sample. The J gene is TRBJ2-3, the V gene TRBV19, with unresolved D. V was clipped by 3 bases and J by 4 bases, with 8 bases between them. The CDR3 is made up of 13 amino acids. The germline V gene has CDR1 LNHDA and CDR2 SQIVND (reference sequence). The CDR3 DNA sequence: TGTGCCAGTAGTATCGGTGCCGCAGATACGCAGTATTTT. It encodes CASSIGAADTQYF.

A note on this clone: The sample carries other DNA sequences with the same CDR3. The V gene is TRBV7-2, the J gene TRBJ2-3; D gene uncertain. The CDR3 totals 13 residues. V shed 2 bases and J shed 1 base, with 4 bases lying between them. Germline values: CDR1 SGHTA, CDR2 FQGNSA. CDR3: CASSLTGTDTQYF. In DNA, the CDR3 is TGTGCCAGCAGCTTAACAGGCACAGATACGCAGTATTTT.

In the case of this clone: Other nucleotide sequences in the sample specify the same CDR3. The chain joins TRBV5-4 to TRBJ2-5, with unresolved D. V lost 0 bases and J lost 2, with 8 bases in between. CDR1 is SGHNT, CDR2 YYREEE, per germline (reference sequence). The CDR3 totals 14 residues. The DNA for the CDR3 is TGTGCCAGCAGCTTGGGCGGCATACAAGAGACCCAGTACTTC. This gives the protein CASSLGGIQETQYF.

The chain is built from TRBV9 and TRBJ2-1, with 10 bases lining up with TRBD1. With 7 bases clipped from V and 7 bases from J, the junction kept 17 bases outside the gene matches. This CDR3 has 17 residues. Germline V lookup: CDR1 SGDLS, CDR2 YYNGEE. The CDR3 DNA follows: TGTGCCAGCGCTAAAAAATCAGGGACAGGGGCTTGGAATGAGCAGTTCTTC. Its protein product is CASAKKSGTGAWNEQFF. The entire variable domain, with the rest obtained from reference TRBV9 and TRBJ2-1, is as follows: DSGVTQTPKHLITATGQRVTLRCSPRSGDLSVYWYQQSLDQGLQFLIQYYNGEERAKGNILERFSAQQFPDLHSELNLSSLELGDSALYFCASAKKSGTGAWNEQFFGPGTRLTVL.

The chain has TRBV10-3 and TRBJ2-7, with D possibly TRBD2 on 5 matching bases. The CDR3 extends over 13 amino acids. V gave up 2 bases and J gave up 6 bases, with 11 bases separating them. From germline, CDR1 is ENHRY and CDR2 SYGVKD. The CDR3 DNA reads as TGTGCCATCAGTGAGGCGAGGGTGGGCGAGCAGTACTTC. Translating it yields CAISEARVGEQYF.

This CDR3 reads CASSPGSLGRAPLHF. Here the CDR3 DNA reads TGTGCCAGCAGTCCAGGGTCTTTGGGGCGAGCACCCCTCCACTTT. This chain uses TRBV6-5 with TRBJ1-6, with D possibly being TRBD1 (5 bases). The CDR3 runs 15 residues. CDR1 and CDR2 (germline): MNHEY, SVGAGI. With 5 bases removed from V and 11 bases from J, the gap between germline ends came to 19 bases.

The genes are TRBV9 and TRBJ2-3, with D hard to call. The CDR3 covers 16 residues. Looked up from germline, CDR1 is SGDLS and CDR2 is YYNGEE. V lost 0 bases, J lost 0 bases, and 11 bases lay in between. The CDR3 loop reads CASSVGVSPSTDTQYF. The CDR3 nucleotides read TGTGCCAGCAGCGTAGGGGTGTCGCCTAGCACAGATACGCAGTATTTT. Using reference TRBV9 and TRBJ2-3 for the parts outside the CDR3, the full variable domain is DSGVTQTPKHLITATGQRVTLRCSPRSGDLSVYWYQQSLDQGLQFLIQYYNGEERAKGNILERFSAQQFPDLHSELNLSSLELGDSALYFCASSVGVSPSTDTQYFGPGTRLTVL.

This clone was seen once. Other DNA sequences from this sample encode an identical CDR3 as well. The rearrangement links TRBV6-6 to TRBJ2-7; 10 bases line up with TRBD1. Germline values: CDR1 MNHNY, CDR2 SVGAGI (reference sequence). This CDR3 contains 13 residues. V lost 6 bases, J lost 4 bases, and 3 bases stayed unmatched. The CDR3 sequence is CASSRDRGYEQYF. The CDR3 coding sequence is TGTGCCAGCAGCCGGGACAGGGGTTACGAGCAGTACTTC.

The J gene is TRBJ2-7, the V gene TRBV19; tentative D call: TRBD2 (6 bases). V lost 5 bases and J lost 1, with 12 bases in between. The CDR3 sequence is 14 residues long. The V gene's germline CDR1 is LNHDA and CDR2 SQIVND (reference sequence). This CDR3 is CASSLSGGSYEQYF. The CDR3 DNA sequence: TGTGCCAGTAGTCTTTCTGGGGGGTCCTACGAGCAGTACTTC.

V gene TRBV7-2 combines with J gene TRBJ2-7; D is undetermined. Germline V CDR1 and CDR2: SGHTA, FQGNSA. V was trimmed by 1 base and J by 6 bases, leaving 10 bases between them. This CDR3 spans 13 amino acids. The CDR3 nucleotides are TGTGCCAGCAGCTTAGTGCAGGTCGGCGAGCAGTACTTC. Its translation: CASSLVQVGEQYF.

The chain employs TRBV5-1 and TRBJ1-2; D is possibly TRBD1 (6 bases). Germline V gene lookup returns CDR1 SGHRS and CDR2 YFSETQ. Deletions cut 4 bases from V and 3 bases from J, with 16 bases between. The CDR3 consists of 15 residues. In DNA form, the CDR3 reads TGCGCCAGCAGCATTCGTACAGGGCCGGACTATGGCTACACCTTC. Residues: CASSIRTGPDYGYTF.

This chain connects TRBV7-9 to TRBJ2-3; 11 bases align to TRBD2. V trimming: 3 bases; J trimming: 6 bases; junction bases outside the gene matches: 8. The length of the CDR3 is 16 residues. The germline gives CDR1 SEHNR, CDR2 FQNEAQ (reference sequence). CDR3 amino acids: CASSFPSGGQADTQYF. The CDR3, as DNA: TGTGCCAGCAGCTTTCCTAGCGGGGGGCAAGCGGATACGCAGTATTTT.

The chain recombines TRBV6-5 with TRBJ2-1; TRBD1 matches 7 bases. CDR3 length: 14 amino acids. Germline loops: CDR1 MNHEY, CDR2 SVGAGI. J was trimmed by 5 bases and V by 5 bases; bases with no gene match: 6. CDR3 region: CASSRGRLDNEQFF. CDR3 coding DNA: TGTGCCAGCAGTAGGGGGCGTCTCGACAATGAGCAGTTCTTC.

The chain joins TRBV20-1 to TRBJ2-1; 7 positions match TRBD1. Losses at the gene ends were 4 bases for V and 13 bases for J; bases not matched to a gene: 4. Germline CDR1 is DFQATT and CDR2 is SNEGSKA (reference sequence). The CDR3 extends over 10 amino acids. The CDR3 coding sequence is TGCAGTGCTATCAACAGGGGACAGTTCTTC. Its protein product is CSAINRGQFF.